A single sample is the source of the 27 T cell receptor beta chains below, sequenced in a study of control samples from healthy donors and cancer patients. Profiling relied on immunoSEQ multiplex PCR, and the TCRdb table lists in-frame clones only, not all of them. The sample holds about 190,000 clones; 91% are singletons and the top ten take over 1.5%. The sequenced sample was blood. All receptors come from a man aged 30 to 39 in good health.

V gene TRBV6-6 combines with J gene TRBJ1-1; D is unclear. There are 11 residues in the CDR3. Germline V gives CDR1 MNHNY, CDR2 SVGAGI (reference sequence). Trimming removed 2 bases from V and 5 bases from J, with 3 bases in between. Here the CDR3 DNA reads TGTGCCAGCAGTTACGGAACTGAAGCTTTCTTT. It is translated as CASSYGTEAFF.

Comment on this clone: The junction departs from the called germline gene at one end, perhaps through a read error. The chain couples TRBV19 to TRBJ2-1, with 8 bases that match TRBD1. The CDR3 length is 14 residues. Germline V gene sequence: CDR1 LNHDA, CDR2 SQIVND (reference sequence). This CDR3 is CATSQAGGRNEQFF. CDR3 in DNA: TGTGCCACTAGTCAAGCAGGGGGCCGGAATGAGCAGTTCTTC.

The CDR3 sequence: CASTRFKGYTEAFF. The DNA for the CDR3 is TGTGCCAGCACCCGCTTTAAGGGGTACACTGAAGCTTTCTTT. The chain has TRBV28 and TRBJ1-1; TRBD1 might be the D (5 bases). This CDR3 has 14 amino acids. Germline values: CDR1 MDHEN, CDR2 SYDVKM. V lost 7 bases, J lost 3 bases, and 15 bases lay in between. Filled out from reference TRBV28 and TRBJ1-1, the complete variable domain reads DVKVTQSSRYLVKRTGEKVFLECVQDMDHENMFWYRQDPGLGLRLIYFSYDVKMKEKGDIPEGYSVSREKKERFSLILESASTNQTSMYLCASTRFKGYTEAFFGQGTRLTVV.

The V and J genes are TRBV4-1 and TRBJ1-2; TRBD1 aligns across 12 bases. The germline V gene has CDR1 MGHRA and CDR2 YSYEKL. V dropped 4 bases and J dropped 6; count of bases not matched to a gene: 9. The length of the CDR3 is 16 residues. The DNA of the CDR3 is TGCGCCAGCAGCCCGGGACAGGGGGCGCGTCCTGATGGCTACACCTTC. Its protein product is CASSPGQGARPDGYTF.

This clone was counted a single time. The chain is built from TRBV28 and TRBJ1-1; possible D gene TRBD1, 6 bases. This CDR3 has 15 amino acids. Trimming stripped 5 bases from V and 1 base from J, with 14 bases between. Germline CDR1 and CDR2: MDHEN and SYDVKM. The CDR3 region is CASSGRGAWNTEAFF. The CDR3, as DNA: TGTGCCAGCAGTGGTCGGGGGGCCTGGAACACTGAAGCTTTCTTT.

This clone occurred a few times. The chain has TRBV19 and TRBJ1-5; 11 nucleotides agree with TRBD1. Germline V gives CDR1 LNHDA, CDR2 SQIVND (reference sequence). This CDR3 has 15 residues. The junction had 7 bases not matched to a gene; V was cut back by 5 bases and J by 7 bases. The CDR3 loop reads CASSPDRGHRQPQHF. CDR3 coding DNA: TGTGCCAGTAGTCCGGACAGGGGGCATCGACAGCCCCAGCATTTT.

V gene TRBV10-3 combines with J gene TRBJ2-3; D uncertain. This CDR3 is 11 amino acids long. Germline V gene sequence: CDR1 ENHRY, CDR2 SYGVKD. With 7 bases removed from V and 3 bases from J, the gap between germline ends came to 5 bases. In DNA form, the CDR3 reads TGTGCCATCATGGGGACAGATACGCAGTATTTT. It specifies CAIMGTDTQYF.

The chain employs TRBV6-4 and TRBJ2-3, with TRBD2 identical over 11 bases. CDR3 length: 15 amino acids. The germline CDR1 and CDR2 sequences are MRHNA and SNTAGT. V lost 3 bases, J lost 4 bases, and 3 bases stayed unmatched. The CDR3 protein is CASSELAGGPDTQYF. CDR3 bases: TGTGCCAGCAGTGAGCTAGCGGGGGGTCCAGATACGCAGTATTTT.

V is TRBV19 and J is TRBJ1-5, with 8 bases lining up with TRBD1. Germline lookup yields CDR1 LNHDA and CDR2 SQIVND (reference sequence). The V gene end was trimmed by 8 bases and the J gene end by 7 bases; junction bases not matched to a gene: 10. This CDR3 has 14 residues. CDR3 nucleotide sequence: TGTGCCAGTGGGCAGGGGGCATTAGGACAGCCCCAGCATTTT. It is translated as CASGQGALGQPQHF.

The rearrangement joins TRBV11-3 to TRBJ2-7; D remains ambiguous. The V end was cut by 4 bases, the J end by 3 bases, with 4 bases between. Germline V gene lookup returns CDR1 SGHNT and CDR2 YENEEA. CDR3 length: 11 residues. CDR3 DNA sequence: TGTGCCAGCAGCTCCGACTACGAGCAGTACTTC. As protein: CASSSDYEQYF.

The V gene is TRBV10-2, the J gene TRBJ1-2, with D perhaps TRBD1 (5 bases). The CDR3 sequence is 13 residues long. The germline V gene encodes CDR1 WSHSY and CDR2 SAAADI. V was clipped by 6 bases and J by 8 bases, with 16 bases between them. The CDR3 DNA reads as TGCGCCAGCAGACGGGCGAGTGGGGACGGCTACACCTTC. Translating it yields CASRRASGDGYTF.

This chain connects TRBV7-8 to TRBJ2-2; 12 nucleotides match TRBD2. The CDR3 length is 18 residues. CDR1 SGHVS and CDR2 FQNEAQ come from the germline V gene. V lost 5 bases and J lost 8; bases outside the gene matches: 15. The CDR3 nucleotides are TGTGCCAGCAGCACCGCTAGCGGGGGGGCAGGTGTAGGTGGGGAGCTGTTTTTT. Translating gives CASSTASGGAGVGGELFF.

Concerning this clone: At the DNA level, this CDR3 is encoded by other sequences in the same sample as well. V usage is TRBV5-5 and J usage is TRBJ2-7; D ambiguous. This CDR3 comprises 13 residues. Trimming took 2 bases from V and 3 from J, leaving 9 bases between them. CDR1 is SGHKS and CDR2 is YYEKEE in the germline V gene (reference sequence). The CDR3: CASSLDGYYEQYF. DNA of the CDR3: TGTGCCAGCAGCTTAGACGGATACTACGAGCAGTACTTC.

The CDR3: CASSVQSSGNTIYF. CDR3 coding DNA: TGTGCCAGCAGCGTACAGAGCTCTGGAAACACCATATATTTT. The gene calls are TRBV9 and TRBJ1-3; D call uncertain. V lost 1 base, J lost 0 bases, and 5 bases lay in between. The CDR3 extends over 14 amino acids. From germline, CDR1 is SGDLS and CDR2 YYNGEE.

V is TRBV4-2 and J is TRBJ2-3, with D possibly being TRBD2 (5 bases). Germline CDR1 and CDR2: LGHNA and YNFKEQ. V lost 2 bases to trimming and J lost 2 bases, with 17 bases between them. The CDR3 consists of 17 residues. In DNA form, the CDR3 reads TGTGCCAGCAGCCAAAGGGTATCAGCGGCGGACACAGATACGCAGTATTTT. This encodes CASSQRVSAADTDTQYF.

This chain links TRBV21-1 with TRBJ1-2. TRBV21-1 is a pseudogene segment. This CDR3 is 12 amino acids long. In DNA form, the CDR3 reads TGTGCCAGCACTCCCGAGGCGGGGGACTACACCTTC. Translation: CASTPEAGDYTF.

CDR3 sequence: CASSQEAVSYGYTF. CDR3 nucleotides: TGCGCCAGCAGCCAAGAAGCAGTCAGCTATGGCTACACCTTC. The chain joins TRBV4-1 to TRBJ1-2; D is undetermined. This CDR3 region has 14 residues. Germline CDR1 is MGHRA and CDR2 is YSYEKL. V lost 0 bases and J 4 bases, leaving 9 bases between the germline ends.

This chain links TRBV30 with TRBJ1-2; TRBD1 aligns across 7 bases. In germline, CDR1 is GTSNPN, CDR2 SVGIG (reference sequence). V lost 1 base and J lost 10; bases outside the gene matches: 6. The CDR3 is made up of 12 amino acids. CDR3 sequence (DNA): TGTGCCTGGAGTGGAACAGGGGCCTCCTACACCTTC. This encodes CAWSGTGASYTF.

The rearrangement joins TRBV23-1 to TRBJ2-7; maybe TRBD1 (5 bases). TRBV23-1 is recorded as an ORF, its role being uncertain. The CDR3 runs 17 residues. V was cut by 5 bases and J by 7 bases, with 27 bases left in between. CDR3 sequence: CASSIVGAAGIGCEQYF. In DNA form, the CDR3 reads TGCGCCAGCAGTATCGTAGGGGCCGCCGGTATTGGATGTGAGCAGTACTTC.

The gene calls are TRBV5-1 and TRBJ2-7; D might be TRBD2 (5 bases). The CDR3 extends over 13 amino acids. Germline CDR1 is SGHRS and CDR2 is YFSETQ. The V gene lost 1 base and the J gene lost 2 bases, with 7 bases spanning the gap. This chain's CDR3 is CASSLPGAYEQYF. The CDR3, as DNA: TGCGCCAGCAGCTTGCCCGGGGCCTACGAGCAGTACTTC.

The J gene is TRBJ2-2, the V gene TRBV5-1; D perhaps matches TRBD2 (5 bases). The germline CDR1 and CDR2 sequences are SGHRS and YFSETQ. V was cut by 2 bases and J by 5 bases, with 7 bases left in between. The CDR3 spans 13 residues. The CDR3 bases are TGCGCCAGCAGCTTCGGGGATACCGGGGAGCTGTTTTTT. Translating it yields CASSFGDTGELFF.

The chain joins TRBV12-3 or TRBV12-4 to TRBJ2-3, with a weak D call TRBD2 (5 bases). V was pared by 5 bases and J by 4 bases, with 10 bases between. The CDR3 loop spans 13 amino acids. The CDR3 loop reads CASSPLAADTQYF. CDR3 bases: TGTGCCAGCAGTCCCCTAGCCGCAGATACGCAGTATTTT.

In this sample, this clone turned up a few times. The chain has TRBV21-1 and TRBJ1-2. TRBV21-1 is listed as a pseudogene. This CDR3 is built from 20 residues. The CDR3 DNA reads as TGTGCCAGCAGCGCAAGGGAGGTTTGCTCAGGAAAGGAAACTAACTATGGCTACACCTTC. This gives the protein CASSAREVCSGKETNYGYTF.

This clone occurred once. DNA for the CDR3: TGTGCCAGCAGCGTAGTAGGGGCGGGGAACACTGAAGCTTTCTTT. This sequence encodes CASSVVGAGNTEAFF. The V and J genes are TRBV9 and TRBJ1-1, with TRBD1 as a possible D gene (5 bases). Between the trimmed V and J ends, which lost 0 bases and 1 base, there was a span of 10 bases. This CDR3 is 15 amino acids long. Germline assignment: CDR1 SGDLS and CDR2 YYNGEE.

The genes are TRBV3-1 (or the pseudogene TRBV3-2) and TRBJ2-2, with 8 bases lining up with TRBD1. CDR1 LGHDT and CDR2 YNNKEL come from the germline V gene (reference sequence). This CDR3 is 15 amino acids long. The J segment lost 5 bases and the V segment lost 3 bases, leaving 5 bases of the junction unmatched. The CDR3 loop reads CASSQTGTGTGELFF. For the CDR3, the DNA is TGTGCCAGCAGCCAGACCGGGACAGGTACCGGGGAGCTGTTTTTT.

The chain couples TRBV7-3 to TRBJ2-5; 7 positions agree with TRBD1. The V segment lost 3 bases and the J segment 4 bases; nucleotides outside the gene matches: 11. This CDR3 is built from 16 residues. Germline V gene sequence: CDR1 SGHTA, CDR2 FQGTGA. CDR3 DNA sequence: TGTGCCAGCAGCTTGGGCTGGACAGGTGTGGGAGAGACCCAGTACTTC. Translating it yields CASSLGWTGVGETQYF.

In this sample, this clone turned up a few times. This chain uses TRBV6-5 with TRBJ2-3; perhaps D is TRBD1 or TRBD2 (7 bases each). This CDR3 spans 14 amino acids. V lost 4 bases and J lost 4, with 12 bases in between. CDR1 MNHEY and CDR2 SVGAGI come from the germline V gene. The CDR3 sequence is CASSSQGGADTQYF. In DNA form, the CDR3 reads TGTGCCAGCAGTTCCCAGGGGGGGGCAGATACGCAGTATTTT.